This T cell receptor beta chain was retrieved from a study of blood T cell repertoires in COVID-19. The wider study: COVID-19 samples from acute and convalescent phases originated in the United States, Italy and Spain.

Trimming pared 3 bases from V and 0 bases from J, leaving 13 bases between. Germline CDR1 and CDR2: DFQATT and SNEGSKA (reference sequence). The CDR3 covers 15 residues. The sample holds a few counts of this clone. TCRdb keeps only in-frame clones here, not all; method: immunoSEQ multiplex PCR. The top ten hold over 4.5% of the sample, which has about 48,000 clones, approximately 87% seen once. The sample consisted of peripheral blood. The chain is built from TRBV20-1 and TRBJ2-3; maybe TRBD1 (6 bases). The TCR originated in a woman aged 60 to 75 with acute or convalescent COVID-19. The CDR3 DNA sequence: TGCAGTGCTAGTCGACAGGCCTCTAGCACAGATACGCAGTATTTT. Its translation: CSASRQASSTDTQYF.